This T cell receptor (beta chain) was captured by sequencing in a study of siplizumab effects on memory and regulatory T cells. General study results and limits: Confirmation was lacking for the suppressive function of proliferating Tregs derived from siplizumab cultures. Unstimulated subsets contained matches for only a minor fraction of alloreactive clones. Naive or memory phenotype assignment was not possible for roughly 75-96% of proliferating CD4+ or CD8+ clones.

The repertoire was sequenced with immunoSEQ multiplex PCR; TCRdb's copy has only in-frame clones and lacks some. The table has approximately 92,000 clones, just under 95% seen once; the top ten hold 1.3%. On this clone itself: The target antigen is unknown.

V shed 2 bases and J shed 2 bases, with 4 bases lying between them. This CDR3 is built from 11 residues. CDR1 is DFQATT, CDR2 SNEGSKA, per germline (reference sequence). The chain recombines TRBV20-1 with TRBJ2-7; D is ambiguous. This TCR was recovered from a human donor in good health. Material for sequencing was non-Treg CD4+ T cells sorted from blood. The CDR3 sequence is CSARSPYEQYF. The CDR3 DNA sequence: TGCAGTGCTAGAAGTCCCTACGAGCAGTACTTC.